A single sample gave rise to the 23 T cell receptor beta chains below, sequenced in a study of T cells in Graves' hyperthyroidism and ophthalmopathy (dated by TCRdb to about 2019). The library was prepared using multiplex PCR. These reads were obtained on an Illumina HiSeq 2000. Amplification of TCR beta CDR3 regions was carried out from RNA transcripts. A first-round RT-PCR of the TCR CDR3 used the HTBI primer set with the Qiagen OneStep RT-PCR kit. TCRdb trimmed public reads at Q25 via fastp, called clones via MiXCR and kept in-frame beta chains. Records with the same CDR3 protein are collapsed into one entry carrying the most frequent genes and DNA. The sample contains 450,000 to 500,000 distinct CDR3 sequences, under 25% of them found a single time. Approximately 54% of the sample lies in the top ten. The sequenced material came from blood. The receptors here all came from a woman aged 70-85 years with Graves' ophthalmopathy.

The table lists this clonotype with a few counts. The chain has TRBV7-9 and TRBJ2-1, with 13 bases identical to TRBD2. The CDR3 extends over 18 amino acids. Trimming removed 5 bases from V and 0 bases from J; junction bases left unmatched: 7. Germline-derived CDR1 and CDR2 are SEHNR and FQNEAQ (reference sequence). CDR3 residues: CASSRGLAGPASYNEQFF. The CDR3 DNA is TGTGCCAGCAGCCGGGGACTAGCGGGACCGGCCTCCTACAATGAGCAGTTCTTC.

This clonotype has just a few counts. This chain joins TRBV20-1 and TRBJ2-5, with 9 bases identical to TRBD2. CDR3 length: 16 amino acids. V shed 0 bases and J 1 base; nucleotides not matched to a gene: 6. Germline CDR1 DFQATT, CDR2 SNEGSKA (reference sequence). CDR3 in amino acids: CSARDWASGAQETQYF. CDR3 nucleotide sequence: TGCAGTGCTAGAGATTGGGCTAGCGGGGCCCAAGAGACCCAGTACTTC.

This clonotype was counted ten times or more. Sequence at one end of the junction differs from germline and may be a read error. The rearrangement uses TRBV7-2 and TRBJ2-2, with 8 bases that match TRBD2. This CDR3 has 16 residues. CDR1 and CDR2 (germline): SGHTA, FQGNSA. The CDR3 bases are TGTGCCAGCAGCGTAGCGGGACCGACGAACACCGGGGAGCTGTTTTTT. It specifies CASSVAGPTNTGELFF.

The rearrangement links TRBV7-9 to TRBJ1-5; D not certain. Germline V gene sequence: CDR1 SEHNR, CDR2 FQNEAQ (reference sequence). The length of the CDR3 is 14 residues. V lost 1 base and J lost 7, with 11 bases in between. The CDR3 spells CASSLDGNWQPQHF. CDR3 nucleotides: TGTGCCAGCAGCTTAGACGGGAATTGGCAGCCCCAGCATTTT.

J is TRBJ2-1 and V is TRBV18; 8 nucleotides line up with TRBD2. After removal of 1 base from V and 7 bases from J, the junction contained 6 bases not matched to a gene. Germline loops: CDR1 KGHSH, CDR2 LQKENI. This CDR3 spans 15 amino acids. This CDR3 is CASSPRGTSDNEQFF. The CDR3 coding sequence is TGTGCCAGCTCACCACGCGGGACTAGTGATAATGAGCAGTTCTTC.

CDR3 in DNA: TGTGCCAGCAGCCCAGCGGGACGGCTGGAAGCTTTCTTT. It yields the protein CASSPAGRLEAFF. The V call is TRBV7-2, the J call TRBJ1-1; tentatively, D is TRBD1 (5 bases). V was pared by 5 bases and J by 8 bases, with 15 bases between. The germline CDR1 and CDR2 sequences are SGHTA and FQGNSA. The CDR3 length is 13 residues.

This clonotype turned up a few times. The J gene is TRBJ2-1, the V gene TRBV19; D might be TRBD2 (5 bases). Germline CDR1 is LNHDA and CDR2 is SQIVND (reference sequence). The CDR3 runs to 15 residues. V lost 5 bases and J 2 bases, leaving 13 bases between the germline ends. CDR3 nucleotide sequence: TGTGCCAGTAGTCCGCTGGGAGAACCCTACAATGAGCAGTTCTTC. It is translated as CASSPLGEPYNEQFF.

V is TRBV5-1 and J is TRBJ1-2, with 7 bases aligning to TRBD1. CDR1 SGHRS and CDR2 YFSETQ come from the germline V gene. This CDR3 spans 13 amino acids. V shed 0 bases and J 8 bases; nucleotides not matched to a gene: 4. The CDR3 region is CASSLGQGEGYTF. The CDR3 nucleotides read TGCGCCAGCAGCTTGGGACAGGGCGAAGGCTACACCTTC.

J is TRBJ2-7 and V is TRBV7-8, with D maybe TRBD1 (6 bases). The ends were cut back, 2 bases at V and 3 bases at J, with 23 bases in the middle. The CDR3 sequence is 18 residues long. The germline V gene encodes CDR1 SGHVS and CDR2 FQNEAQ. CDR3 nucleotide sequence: TGTGCCAGCAGCTTATCCCCACGCCGCCAGGGGAATCTCTACGAGCAGTACTTC. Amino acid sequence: CASSLSPRRQGNLYEQYF.

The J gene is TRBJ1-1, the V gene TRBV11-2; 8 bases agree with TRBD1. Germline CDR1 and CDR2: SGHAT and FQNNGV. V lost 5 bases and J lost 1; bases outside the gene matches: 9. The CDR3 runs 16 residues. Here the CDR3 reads CASSPDRVFSNTEAFF. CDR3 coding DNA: TGTGCCAGCAGCCCGGACAGGGTCTTTTCGAACACTGAAGCTTTCTTT.

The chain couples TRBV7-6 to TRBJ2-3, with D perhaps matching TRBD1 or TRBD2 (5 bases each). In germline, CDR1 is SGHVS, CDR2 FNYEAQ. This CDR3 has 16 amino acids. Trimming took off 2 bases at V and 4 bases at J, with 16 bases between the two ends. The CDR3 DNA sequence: TGTGCCAGCAGCTTAACCTCCGGGACCTTGCCAGATACGCAGTATTTT. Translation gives CASSLTSGTLPDTQYF. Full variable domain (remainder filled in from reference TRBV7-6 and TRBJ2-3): GAGVSQSPRYKVTKRGQDVALRCDPISGHVSLYWYRQALGQGPEFLTYFNYEAQQDKSGLPNDRFSAERPEGSISTLTIQRTEQRDSAMYRCASSLTSGTLPDTQYFGPGTRLTVL.

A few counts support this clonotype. DNA of the CDR3: TGTGCCAGCAGCTTACTGCCTGGTTTATGGGGAACCTACGAGCAGTACTTC. Encoded protein: CASSLLPGLWGTYEQYF. The chain carries TRBV11-2 and TRBJ2-7; the D is unclear. CDR3 length equals 17 residues. Germline values: CDR1 SGHAT, CDR2 FQNNGV. Between the trimmed V and J ends, which lost 2 bases and 2 bases, there was a span of 19 bases. Combining the CDR3 with reference TRBV11-2 and TRBJ2-7 gives the whole variable domain EAGVAQSPRYKIIEKRQSVAFWCNPISGHATLYWYQQILGQGPKLLIQFQNNGVVDDSQLPKDRFSAERLKGVDSTLKIQPAKLEDSAVYLCASSLLPGLWGTYEQYFGPGTRLTVT.

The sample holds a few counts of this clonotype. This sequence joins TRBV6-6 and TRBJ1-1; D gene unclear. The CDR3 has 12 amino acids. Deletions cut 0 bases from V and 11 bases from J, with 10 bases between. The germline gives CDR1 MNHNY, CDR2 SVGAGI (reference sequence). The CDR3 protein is CASSYSGSMAFF. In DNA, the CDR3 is TGTGCCAGCAGTTACTCCGGGTCGATGGCTTTCTTT.

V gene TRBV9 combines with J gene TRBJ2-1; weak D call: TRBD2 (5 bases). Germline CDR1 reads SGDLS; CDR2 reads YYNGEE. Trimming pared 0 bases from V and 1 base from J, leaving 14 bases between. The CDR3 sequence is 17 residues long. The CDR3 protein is CASSVVPAVSSYNEQFF. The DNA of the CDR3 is TGTGCCAGCAGCGTAGTACCAGCGGTGTCTTCCTACAATGAGCAGTTCTTC. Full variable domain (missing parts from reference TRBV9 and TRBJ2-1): DSGVTQTPKHLITATGQRVTLRCSPRSGDLSVYWYQQSLDQGLQFLIQYYNGEERAKGNILERFSAQQFPDLHSELNLSSLELGDSALYFCASSVVPAVSSYNEQFFGPGTRLTVL.

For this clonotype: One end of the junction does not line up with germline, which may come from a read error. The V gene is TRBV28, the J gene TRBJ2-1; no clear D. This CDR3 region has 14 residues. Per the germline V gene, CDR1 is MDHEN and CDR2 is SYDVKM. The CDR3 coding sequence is TGTGCCAGCAGGCGGACCACCTCCCACAATGAGCAGTTCTTC. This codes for CASRRTTSHNEQFF.

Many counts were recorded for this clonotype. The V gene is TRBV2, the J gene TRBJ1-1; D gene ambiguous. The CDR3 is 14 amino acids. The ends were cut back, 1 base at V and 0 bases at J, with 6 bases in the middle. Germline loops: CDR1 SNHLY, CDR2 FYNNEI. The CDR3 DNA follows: TGTGCCAGCAGTGAAGGGGCACTGAACACTGAAGCTTTCTTT. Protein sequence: CASSEGALNTEAFF.

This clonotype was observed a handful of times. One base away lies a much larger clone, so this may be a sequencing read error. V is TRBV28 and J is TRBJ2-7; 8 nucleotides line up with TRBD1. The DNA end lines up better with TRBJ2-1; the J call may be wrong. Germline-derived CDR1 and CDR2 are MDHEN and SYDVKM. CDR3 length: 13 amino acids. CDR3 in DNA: TGTGCCAGCAGAGGACAGGGCTCCTACGAGCAGTTCTTC. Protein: CASRGQGSYEQFF.

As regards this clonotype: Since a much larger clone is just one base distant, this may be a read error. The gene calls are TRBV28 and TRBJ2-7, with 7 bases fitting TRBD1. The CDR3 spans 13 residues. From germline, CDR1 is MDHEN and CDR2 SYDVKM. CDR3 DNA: TGTGCCTGCAGTGAGGACAGGTCCTACAAGCAGTACTTC. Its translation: CACSEDRSYKQYF.

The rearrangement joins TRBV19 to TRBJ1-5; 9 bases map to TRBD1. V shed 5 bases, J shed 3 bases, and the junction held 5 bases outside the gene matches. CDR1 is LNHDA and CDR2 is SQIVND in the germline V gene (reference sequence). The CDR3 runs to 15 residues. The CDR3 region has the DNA TGTGCCAGTAGTGTGGCACAGGGGGCCAATCAGCCCCAGCATTTT. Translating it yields CASSVAQGANQPQHF.

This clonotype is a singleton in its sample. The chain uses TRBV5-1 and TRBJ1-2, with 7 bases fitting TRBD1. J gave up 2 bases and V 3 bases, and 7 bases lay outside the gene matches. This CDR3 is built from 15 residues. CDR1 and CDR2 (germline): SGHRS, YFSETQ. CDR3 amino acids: CASSSQTGTNYGYTF. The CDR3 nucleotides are TGCGCCAGCAGCTCCCAGACAGGGACAAACTATGGCTACACCTTC.

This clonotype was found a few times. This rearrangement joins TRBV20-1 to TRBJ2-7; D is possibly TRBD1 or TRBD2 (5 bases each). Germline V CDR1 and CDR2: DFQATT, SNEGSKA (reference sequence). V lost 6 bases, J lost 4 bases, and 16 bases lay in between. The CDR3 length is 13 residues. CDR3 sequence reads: CSAGAPGPYEQYF. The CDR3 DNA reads TGCAGTGCCGGGGCCCCAGGCCCGTACGAGCAGTACTTC.

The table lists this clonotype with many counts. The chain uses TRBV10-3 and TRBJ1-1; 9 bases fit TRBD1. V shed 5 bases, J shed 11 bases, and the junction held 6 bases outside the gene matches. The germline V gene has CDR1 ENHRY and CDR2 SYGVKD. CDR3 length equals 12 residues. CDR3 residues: CAISRDRDLAFF. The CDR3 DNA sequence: TGTGCCATCAGTCGGGACAGGGATTTGGCTTTCTTT.

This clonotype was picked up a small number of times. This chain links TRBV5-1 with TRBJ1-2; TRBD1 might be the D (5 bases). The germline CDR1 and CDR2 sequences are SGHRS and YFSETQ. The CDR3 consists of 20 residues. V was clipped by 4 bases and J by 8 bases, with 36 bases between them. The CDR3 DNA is TGCGCCAGCAGCCTACACCGGACGCGGACACAAAACACCATCGAAGGAGGCTACACCTTC. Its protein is CASSLHRTRTQNTIEGGYTF.